This TCR beta chain was identified in a study of STAT5B mutations in CD4+ large granular lymphocyte leukemia. Only in-frame clones appear in the TCRdb table, and some are missing; sequencing was by immunoSEQ multiplex PCR. The table lists a few thousand clones, approximately 77% of them singletons. As to this clone: Its antigen is unknown.

General study points: Patient CD4-sorted repertoires stayed more clonal than healthy ones after leukemic-clone removal.

The CDR3 runs 17 residues. V gave up 3 bases and J gave up 2 bases; unmatched junction bases: 5. From germline, CDR1 is SGHNT and CDR2 YYREEE (reference sequence). The receptor was derived from a man aged 55 to 70 with CD4+ T-cell large granular lymphocyte leukemia. The genes are TRBV5-4 and TRBJ2-5; 15 bases are a match to TRBD2. Source material: PBMCs. The DNA of the CDR3 is TGTGCCAGCAGCTATGGACTAGCGGGGGGGCTGCAAGAGACCCAGTACTTC. It encodes CASSYGLAGGLQETQYF.